This T cell receptor (beta chain) was captured by sequencing in a study of blood T cell repertoires in COVID-19. In this sample, this clone is large. Generated by immunoSEQ multiplex PCR, the TCRdb table keeps only in-frame clones and is missing some. The data show 70,000 to 100,000 clones, with around nine tenths seen just once and about 2.7% held by the top ten. The length of the CDR3 is 14 residues. Germline CDR1 MGHRA, CDR2 YSYEKL. Trimming removed 1 base from V and 4 bases from J, with 10 bases in between. The chain links TRBV4-1 to TRBJ1-2, with a possible D match to TRBD1 (5 bases). Sequenced input: peripheral blood. The clonotype originates from a woman of 80 years or more with acute or convalescent COVID-19. In DNA, the CDR3 is TGCGCCAGCAGCCAAGGCGACAGCTTCTATGGCTACACCTTC. Translating gives CASSQGDSFYGYTF.